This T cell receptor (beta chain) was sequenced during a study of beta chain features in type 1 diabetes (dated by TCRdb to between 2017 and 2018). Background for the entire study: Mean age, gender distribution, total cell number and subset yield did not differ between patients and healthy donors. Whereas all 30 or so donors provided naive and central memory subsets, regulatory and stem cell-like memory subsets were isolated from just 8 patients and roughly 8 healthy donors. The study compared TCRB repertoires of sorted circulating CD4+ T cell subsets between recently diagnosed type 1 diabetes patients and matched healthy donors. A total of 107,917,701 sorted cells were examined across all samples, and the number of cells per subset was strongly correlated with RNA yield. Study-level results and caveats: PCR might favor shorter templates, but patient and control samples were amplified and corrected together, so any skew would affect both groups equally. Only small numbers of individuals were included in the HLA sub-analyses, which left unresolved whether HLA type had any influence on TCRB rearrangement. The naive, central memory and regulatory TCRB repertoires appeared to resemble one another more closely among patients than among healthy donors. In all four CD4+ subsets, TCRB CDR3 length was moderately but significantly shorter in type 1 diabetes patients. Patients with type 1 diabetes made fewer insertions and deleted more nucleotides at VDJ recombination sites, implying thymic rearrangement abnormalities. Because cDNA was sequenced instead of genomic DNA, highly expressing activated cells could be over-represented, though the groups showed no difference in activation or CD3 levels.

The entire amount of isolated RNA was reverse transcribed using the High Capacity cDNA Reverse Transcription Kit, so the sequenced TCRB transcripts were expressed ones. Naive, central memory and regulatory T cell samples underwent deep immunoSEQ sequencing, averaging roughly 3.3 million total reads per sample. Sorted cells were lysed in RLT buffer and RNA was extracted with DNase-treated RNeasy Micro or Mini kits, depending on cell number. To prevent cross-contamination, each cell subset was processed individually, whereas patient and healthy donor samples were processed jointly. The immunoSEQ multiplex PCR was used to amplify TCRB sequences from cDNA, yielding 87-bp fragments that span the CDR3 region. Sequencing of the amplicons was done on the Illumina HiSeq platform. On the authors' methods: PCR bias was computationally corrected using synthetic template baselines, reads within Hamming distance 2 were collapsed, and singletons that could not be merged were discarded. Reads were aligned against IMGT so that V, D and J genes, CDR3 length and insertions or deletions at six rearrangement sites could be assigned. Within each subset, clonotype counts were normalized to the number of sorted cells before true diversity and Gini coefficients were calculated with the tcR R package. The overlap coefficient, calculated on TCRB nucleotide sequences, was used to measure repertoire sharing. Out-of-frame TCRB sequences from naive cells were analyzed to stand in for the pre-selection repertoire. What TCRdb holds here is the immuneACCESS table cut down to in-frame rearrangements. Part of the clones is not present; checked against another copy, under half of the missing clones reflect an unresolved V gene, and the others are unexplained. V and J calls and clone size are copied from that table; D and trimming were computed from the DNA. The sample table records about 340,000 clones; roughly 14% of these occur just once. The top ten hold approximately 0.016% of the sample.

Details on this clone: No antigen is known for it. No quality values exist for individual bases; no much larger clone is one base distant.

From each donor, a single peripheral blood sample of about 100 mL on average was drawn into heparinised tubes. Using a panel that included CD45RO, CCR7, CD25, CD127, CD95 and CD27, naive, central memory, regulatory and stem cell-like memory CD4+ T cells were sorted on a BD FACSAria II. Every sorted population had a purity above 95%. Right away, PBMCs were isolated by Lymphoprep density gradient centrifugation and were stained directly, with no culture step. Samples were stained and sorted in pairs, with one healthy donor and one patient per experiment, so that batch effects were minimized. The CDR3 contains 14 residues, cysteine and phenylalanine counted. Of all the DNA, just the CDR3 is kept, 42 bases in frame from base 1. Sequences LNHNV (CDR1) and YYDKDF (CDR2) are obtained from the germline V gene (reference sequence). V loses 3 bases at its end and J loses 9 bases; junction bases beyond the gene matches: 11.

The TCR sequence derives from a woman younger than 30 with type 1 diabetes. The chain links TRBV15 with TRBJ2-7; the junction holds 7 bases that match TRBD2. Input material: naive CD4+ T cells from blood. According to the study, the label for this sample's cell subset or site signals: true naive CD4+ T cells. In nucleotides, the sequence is TGTGCCACCAGCAGGGCCGACGGGCCGGGAGGGCAGTACTTC. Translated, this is CATSRADGPGGQYF.